A single sample gave rise to the 12 T cell receptor beta chains below, sequenced in a study of T cell changes during pregnancy in multiple sclerosis. Sequencing was performed with immunoSEQ multiplex PCR; in TCRdb, only in-frame clones are kept and a portion is missing. The table includes about 110,000 clones, 92% detected once. The sequenced sample was peripheral blood, obtained in the third trimester of pregnancy. These receptors were taken from a female donor in good health, enrolled as a control in a pregnancy study.

The rearrangement links TRBV4-1 to TRBJ1-1; D is ambiguous. Deletions cut 0 bases from V and 4 bases from J, with 9 bases between. This CDR3 has 14 amino acids. Germline V CDR1 and CDR2: MGHRA, YSYEKL. The CDR3 DNA reads as TGCGCCAGCAGCCAAGACCGGTCGAGCACTGAAGCTTTCTTT. Translation: CASSQDRSSTEAFF.

This chain joins TRBV6-5 and TRBJ1-1; TRBD1 matches at 7 bases. CDR3 length: 13 residues. V shed 8 bases, J shed 5 bases, and the junction held 8 bases outside the gene matches. Germline V gene sequence: CDR1 MNHEY, CDR2 SVGAGI. As DNA, the CDR3 is TGTGCCAGCGGCCTGGGACAGTTTACTGAAGCTTTCTTT. Its protein product is CASGLGQFTEAFF.

The V call is TRBV7-2, the J call TRBJ1-1, with 7 bases aligning to TRBD1. The CDR3 extends over 14 amino acids. V was pared by 0 bases and J by 8 bases, with 6 bases of the junction left unmatched. Germline V CDR1 and CDR2: SGHTA, FQGNSA. CDR3 DNA sequence: TGTGCCAGCAGCTTAGCAGGGGGCGCAACCGAAGCTTTCTTT. The encoded protein is CASSLAGGATEAFF.

The gene calls are TRBV7-3 and TRBJ2-5; TRBD1 agrees at 10 bases. The germline V gene has CDR1 SGHTA and CDR2 FQGTGA. This CDR3 is built from 14 residues. With 4 bases clipped from V and 4 bases from J, the junction kept 3 bases outside the gene matches. The CDR3 loop is CASSSRTGGETQYF. In nucleotides, the CDR3 is TGTGCCAGCAGCTCCCGGACAGGGGGAGAGACCCAGTACTTC.

The CDR3, as DNA: TGCGCCAGCAGCTTGGCAGATTCTGGAAACACCATATATTTT. Translating it yields CASSLADSGNTIYF. The rearrangement uses TRBV5-1 and TRBJ1-3; D is unclear. V was shortened by 0 bases and J by 1 base, with 5 bases between the two germline ends. The CDR3 covers 14 residues. Germline V gene lookup returns CDR1 SGHRS and CDR2 YFSETQ.

The chain combines TRBV5-1 with TRBJ2-3; D is unclear. CDR1 is SGHRS and CDR2 is YFSETQ in the germline V gene. V lost 1 base and J 0 bases, leaving 9 bases between the germline ends. The CDR3 spans 15 residues. The DNA of the CDR3 is TGCGCCAGCAGCTTGTCGCGTCCTAGCACAGATACGCAGTATTTT. Translation: CASSLSRPSTDTQYF.

The chain links TRBV7-4 to TRBJ2-3; 7 positions agree with TRBD2. Germline CDR1 and CDR2: SGHVT and SQSDAQ. With V trimmed by 5 bases and J by 2 bases, 7 bases remained unmatched. This CDR3 is built from 15 residues. CDR3 loop: CASSTGTKLTDTQYF. The CDR3 DNA reads as TGTGCCAGCAGCACCGGGACTAAACTCACAGATACGCAGTATTTT.

The chain carries TRBV6-6 and TRBJ1-2; D remains unclear. V was shortened by 8 bases and J by 6 bases, with 10 bases between the two germline ends. The CDR3 has 11 amino acids. Germline V CDR1 and CDR2: MNHNY, SVGAGI (reference sequence). In DNA form, the CDR3 reads TGTGCCAGCCAAACACTAAATGGCTACACCTTC. Residues: CASQTLNGYTF.

The V call is TRBV19, the J call TRBJ1-1, with 8 bases aligning to TRBD1. CDR1 and CDR2 (germline): LNHDA, SQIVND (reference sequence). V was clipped by 3 bases and J by 5 bases; unmatched bases: 8. The CDR3 length is 15 residues. The CDR3 coding sequence is TGTGCCAGTAGTATTGCGCAGGGGGCAGGGACTGAAGCTTTCTTT. Its protein product is CASSIAQGAGTEAFF.

The rearrangement uses TRBV15 and TRBJ2-1, with D perhaps matching TRBD2 (5 bases). The CDR3 totals 15 residues. CDR1 is LNHNV and CDR2 is YYDKDF in the germline V gene (reference sequence). V was clipped by 3 bases and J by 3 bases, with 12 bases between them. The CDR3 DNA reads TGTGCCACCAGCAGTTCTAGCAGATACTACAATGAGCAGTTCTTC. Amino acids: CATSSSSRYYNEQFF.

V and J are TRBV10-3 and TRBJ2-5; D is unclear. This CDR3 comprises 11 residues. Per the germline V gene, CDR1 is ENHRY and CDR2 is SYGVKD. The V end was cut by 5 bases, the J end by 3 bases, with 4 bases between. The CDR3 reads CAISFEETQYF. The CDR3 region has the DNA TGTGCCATCAGTTTCGAAGAGACCCAGTACTTC.

The chain is built from TRBV19 and TRBJ1-2, with D possibly matching TRBD1 (6 bases). The CDR3 has 14 amino acids. Between the trimmed V and J ends, which lost 4 bases and 1 base, there was a span of 10 bases. Germline values: CDR1 LNHDA, CDR2 SQIVND (reference sequence). In DNA, the CDR3 is TGTGCCAGTAGTACGGGACACCTTAACTATGGCTACACCTTC. Its protein product is CASSTGHLNYGYTF. The full variable domain, completed using reference TRBV19 and TRBJ1-2, is DGGITQSPKYLFRKEGQNVTLSCEQNLNHDAMYWYRQDPGQGLRLIYYSQIVNDFQKGDIAEGYSVSREKKESFPLTVTSAQKNPTAFYLCASSTGHLNYGYTFGSGTRLTVV.